One and the same sample provided the 17 T cell receptor beta chains below, sequenced in a study of T-cell memory formation after mild COVID-19. From the 5' RACE reads, TCRdb called clonotypes with MiXCR, one entry per CDR3 protein. The sample contains about 100,000 distinct CDR3 sequences, around 10% of which appear only once. Sequenced input: PBMCs or a T cell subset sorted from them (not recorded which). These TCRs come from a young man who had mild COVID-19 (a few samples of this study predate the infection). Cell type and time point are not known.

The chain employs TRBV15 and TRBJ1-2; D perhaps matches TRBD1 (5 bases). CDR3 length: 14 amino acids. Per germline, CDR1 LNHNV and CDR2 YYDKDF (reference sequence). Trimming removed 8 bases at V and 6 bases at J, with 19 bases between. The CDR3 region is CATRRRGGEDGYTF. The CDR3 DNA sequence: TGTGCCACCCGTCGAAGGGGAGGAGAGGATGGCTACACCTTC.

This clonotype has just a few counts. The rearrangement uses TRBV6-6 and TRBJ1-2, with D unclear. In germline, CDR1 is MNHNY, CDR2 SVGAGI (reference sequence). The CDR3 spans 17 residues. V lost 3 bases to trimming and J lost 5 bases, with 22 bases between them. The CDR3 protein is CASSYYGPTMEAYGYTF. Here the CDR3 DNA reads TGTGCCAGCAGTTATTACGGCCCCACGATGGAGGCGTATGGCTACACCTTC.

The V call is TRBV29-1, the J call TRBJ2-1; 8 bases line up with TRBD1. The CDR3 covers 15 residues. Losses at the gene ends were 2 bases for V and 6 bases for J; bases not matched to a gene: 9. Germline V CDR1 and CDR2: SQVTM, ANQGSEA. The CDR3 reads CSVESDRGSPNEQFF. In DNA form, the CDR3 reads TGCAGCGTTGAAAGCGACAGGGGAAGTCCCAATGAGCAGTTCTTC.

This chain uses TRBV19 with TRBJ1-2; tentatively, D is TRBD1 (6 bases). This CDR3 comprises 11 residues. CDR1 and CDR2 (germline): LNHDA, SQIVND (reference sequence). The V end lost 6 bases, the J end lost 7 bases, and 9 bases lay between the germline ends. CDR3 in DNA: TGTGCCAGTAGCCCGGGGGCTGGCTACACCTTC. Protein sequence: CASSPGAGYTF.

This chain's CDR3 is CSANCPRDSLTDTQYF. CDR3 nucleotides: TGCAGTGCTAATTGTCCCCGGGACAGCCTCACAGATACGCAGTATTTT. J is TRBJ2-3 and V is TRBV20-1, with 7 bases fitting TRBD1. The trim removed 4 bases at V and 2 bases at J, leaving 12 bases unmatched. Germline values: CDR1 DFQATT, CDR2 SNEGSKA (reference sequence). The CDR3 loop spans 16 amino acids.

Only a few counts were recorded for this clonotype. V usage is TRBV5-1 and J usage is TRBJ2-3; D uncertain. The CDR3 is 15 amino acids. Per the germline V gene, CDR1 is SGHRS and CDR2 is YFSETQ. V was pared by 4 bases and J by 1 base, with 13 bases between. DNA for the CDR3: TGCGCCAGCAGCGAGTACTTGCAGGGCACAGATACGCAGTATTTT. It encodes CASSEYLQGTDTQYF.

This clonotype was seen many times. The V and J genes are TRBV7-6 and TRBJ2-3, with a weak D call TRBD2 (5 bases). This CDR3 spans 14 amino acids. Germline values: CDR1 SGHVS, CDR2 FNYEAQ. Trimming cost V 4 bases and J 6 bases, with 14 bases left between them. CDR3 loop: CASSYWTGSDTQYF. DNA for the CDR3: TGTGCCAGCAGCTATTGGACTGGCTCGGATACGCAGTATTTT.

The gene calls are TRBV6-2 or TRBV6-3 and TRBJ2-2; a possible D gene is TRBD2 (5 bases). CDR3 length equals 12 residues. Deletions cut 5 bases from V and 7 bases from J, with 8 bases between. Looked up from germline, CDR1 is MNHEY and CDR2 is SVGEGT. Written as DNA, the CDR3 is TGTGCCAGCAGTCGGACTTTCGGGGAGCTGTTTTTT. This gives the protein CASSRTFGELFF.

This clonotype was seen only a few times. V is TRBV11-2 and J is TRBJ2-5; TRBD1 aligns across 11 bases. With V trimmed by 4 bases and J by 5 bases, 9 bases remained unmatched. Germline assignment: CDR1 SGHAT and CDR2 FQNNGV. The CDR3 covers 16 residues. The CDR3 is CASSSEWTGGVETQYF. As DNA, the CDR3 is TGTGCCAGCAGCTCAGAATGGACAGGGGGCGTGGAGACCCAGTACTTC.

The table lists this clonotype with a few counts. The rearrangement links TRBV25-1 to TRBJ1-3, with D unresolved. This CDR3 comprises 16 residues. V was shortened by 5 bases and J by 0 bases, with 14 bases between the two germline ends. Germline CDR1 is MGHDK and CDR2 is SYGVNS. CDR3 amino acids: CASSHSGYGSGNTIYF. In DNA, the CDR3 is TGTGCCAGCAGTCATTCGGGTTATGGCTCTGGAAACACCATATATTTT.

The V gene is TRBV5-1, the J gene TRBJ2-1, with D possibly being TRBD1 or TRBD2 (5 bases each). This CDR3 is built from 15 residues. Trimming took 2 bases from V and 4 from J, leaving 13 bases between them. Germline V CDR1 and CDR2: SGHRS, YFSETQ. CDR3 nucleotide sequence: TGCGCCAGCAGCTTCGGGACCCGTGGGTACAATGAGCAGTTCTTC. This codes for CASSFGTRGYNEQFF.

The chain couples TRBV7-6 to TRBJ1-1, with 7 bases aligning to TRBD1. V was clipped by 4 bases and J by 6 bases; unmatched bases: 20. This CDR3 is 18 amino acids long. The germline CDR1 and CDR2 sequences are SGHVS and FNYEAQ. In DNA, the CDR3 is TGTGCCAGCAGCTCGGGACAGAGTCCACCAGCCATAGGCGCTGAAGCTTTCTTT. This gives the protein CASSSGQSPPAIGAEAFF.

The V gene is TRBV29-1, the J gene TRBJ2-7, with 7 bases lining up with TRBD1. The V and J ends lost 6 bases and 4 bases, in that order; junction bases with no gene match: 9. CDR1 and CDR2 (germline): SQVTM, ANQGSEA. CDR3 size: 13 residues. The CDR3 DNA sequence: TGCAGCGTGGCGACAGGGATCCGGTACGAGCAGTACTTC. Its translation is CSVATGIRYEQYF.

The V gene is TRBV27, the J gene TRBJ2-7, with D maybe TRBD2 (7 bases). Trimming shortened V by 3 bases and J by 5 bases, and 11 bases separated the two germline ends. Per germline, CDR1 MNHEY and CDR2 SMNVEV (reference sequence). The CDR3 is 13 residues long. The CDR3: CASSLSGGNEQYF. The DNA of the CDR3 is TGTGCCAGCAGTTTGTCGGGGGGCAACGAGCAGTACTTC.

This clonotype was detected only a few times. The chain joins TRBV27 to TRBJ2-7; D remains ambiguous. Between the trimmed V and J ends, which lost 6 bases and 2 bases, there was a span of 11 bases. Germline CDR1 is MNHEY and CDR2 is SMNVEV (reference sequence). CDR3 length: 13 amino acids. The CDR3 sequence: CASSLGPPYEQYF. The DNA of the CDR3 is TGTGCCAGCAGCCTAGGGCCGCCCTACGAGCAGTACTTC.

The J gene is TRBJ2-7, the V gene TRBV6-4; 11 nucleotides align to TRBD1. This CDR3 is 14 amino acids long. Germline V gene data show CDR1 as MRHNA and CDR2 as SNTAGT. The trim removed 8 bases at V and 4 bases at J, leaving 7 bases unmatched. CDR3 in amino acids: CASGNGTGGYEQYF. The CDR3 nucleotides read TGTGCCAGCGGAAACGGGACAGGGGGTTACGAGCAGTACTTC.

In this sample, this clonotype turned up a few times. V gene TRBV4-1 combines with J gene TRBJ1-5; the D gene is possibly TRBD1 (5 bases). There are 15 residues in the CDR3. Trimming took 1 base from V and 3 from J, leaving 10 bases between them. The germline gives CDR1 MGHRA, CDR2 YSYEKL. CDR3 region: CASSQASGYNQPQHF. The CDR3, as DNA: TGCGCCAGCAGCCAAGCCTCAGGGTACAATCAGCCCCAGCATTTT.